Each of the 21 T cell receptor beta chains below was sequenced from the same sample in a study of blood T cell repertoires in COVID-19. Generated by immunoSEQ multiplex PCR, the TCRdb table keeps only in-frame clones and is missing some. This table has about 88,000 clones, more than 90% appearing once. The specimen sequenced was peripheral blood. The receptors here all came from a man in his fifties or sixties with acute or convalescent COVID-19.

The chain couples TRBV14 to TRBJ2-3; 14 nucleotides match TRBD2. The trim removed 4 bases at V and 2 bases at J, leaving 5 bases unmatched. CDR3 length: 17 amino acids. Germline loops: CDR1 SGHDN, CDR2 FVKESK. The CDR3 here is CASSPGLAGGHTDTQYF. In DNA form, the CDR3 reads TGTGCCAGCAGCCCCGGACTAGCGGGAGGTCACACAGATACGCAGTATTTT.

This clone was found once. The chain couples TRBV10-3 to TRBJ1-3, with 7 bases that match TRBD1. This CDR3 spans 15 amino acids. The germline CDR1 and CDR2 sequences are ENHRY and SYGVKD. The ends lost 2 bases at V and 2 bases at J; junction bases unmatched: 3. The CDR3 here is CAISERQGTGNTIYF. CDR3 nucleotides: TGTGCCATCAGTGAGAGACAGGGAACTGGAAACACCATATATTTT.

The gene calls are TRBV6-6 and TRBJ2-5, with unresolved D. The CDR3 consists of 12 residues. Germline CDR1 reads MNHNY; CDR2 reads SVGAGI (reference sequence). V dropped 5 bases and J dropped 5 bases, with 9 bases sitting between them. The CDR3 nucleotides read TGTGCCAGCAGTAGCTTGCGGGAGACCCAGTACTTC. Translated, it gives CASSSLRETQYF.

The chain links TRBV19 to TRBJ2-3; tentative D call: TRBD1 (5 bases). CDR3 length: 12 amino acids. The V gene's germline CDR1 is LNHDA and CDR2 SQIVND (reference sequence). V gave up 9 bases and J gave up 2 bases, with 9 bases separating them. The chain's CDR3 is CASTRDTDTQYF. The CDR3 region has the DNA TGTGCCAGCACCAGGGACACAGATACGCAGTATTTT.

This clone was seen just once. The chain employs TRBV12-3 or TRBV12-4 and TRBJ2-5; maybe TRBD2 (6 bases). The V end was cut by 6 bases, the J end by 5 bases, with 13 bases between. This CDR3 contains 13 residues. The CDR3 region is CASRAEGRETQYF. The CDR3 coding sequence is TGTGCCAGCAGAGCGGAGGGCCGGGAGACCCAGTACTTC.

CDR3: CASSPIREGHTEAFF. DNA of the CDR3: TGTGCCAGCTCCCCGATCCGCGAGGGTCACACTGAAGCTTTCTTT. This chain uses TRBV18 with TRBJ1-1; D not resolved. With 6 bases removed from V and 3 bases from J, the gap between germline ends came to 17 bases. Germline V lookup: CDR1 KGHSH, CDR2 LQKENI. This CDR3 is 15 amino acids long.

The chain links TRBV5-1 to TRBJ1-1; weak D call: TRBD1 (6 bases). The CDR3 extends over 14 amino acids. Trimming took off 6 bases at V and 3 bases at J, with 15 bases between the two ends. Germline V CDR1 and CDR2: SGHRS, YFSETQ. CDR3 protein: CASTKGNRDTEAFF. For the CDR3, the DNA is TGCGCCAGCACCAAGGGAAACAGGGACACTGAAGCTTTCTTT.

This chain connects TRBV6-5 to TRBJ1-3; D gene unclear. Germline V lookup: CDR1 MNHEY, CDR2 SVGAGI. Trimming took 4 bases from V and 4 from J, leaving 14 bases between them. The CDR3 spans 15 residues. The CDR3 spells CASSSPGWRGNTIYF. The CDR3 nucleotides are TGTGCCAGCAGTTCCCCCGGGTGGAGGGGAAACACCATATATTTT.

The rearrangement uses TRBV6-6 and TRBJ1-2; no definite D call. This CDR3 comprises 13 residues. V was trimmed by 7 bases and J by 7 bases, leaving 16 bases between them. Germline lookup yields CDR1 MNHNY and CDR2 SVGAGI (reference sequence). The CDR3 loop is CASTLGPGFGYTF. Written as DNA, the CDR3 is TGTGCCAGCACCCTAGGGCCGGGATTTGGCTACACCTTC.

CDR3 amino acids: CASSQDELAKRDTGELFF. The CDR3 DNA reads TGTGCCAGCAGCCAAGATGAATTGGCGAAACGGGACACCGGGGAGCTGTTTTTT. This chain uses TRBV4-2 with TRBJ2-2, with D unresolved. The CDR3 loop spans 18 amino acids. Germline assignment: CDR1 LGHNA and CDR2 YNFKEQ. V shed 0 bases and J shed 3 bases, with 17 bases lying between them.

The chain links TRBV2 to TRBJ2-5; 12 bases align to TRBD1. V gave up 7 bases and J gave up 5 bases; unmatched junction bases: 8. Looked up from germline, CDR1 is SNHLY and CDR2 is FYNNEI. The length of the CDR3 is 15 residues. The CDR3 DNA reads TGTGCCAGCATTGGGGACAGGGGGCTATCGGAGACCCAGTACTTC. Its protein is CASIGDRGLSETQYF. Looking up the rest from reference TRBV2 and TRBJ2-5 gives the full variable domain: EPEVTQTPSHQVTQMGQEVILRCVPISNHLYFYWYRQILGQKVEFLVSFYNNEISEKSEIFDDQFSVERPDGSNFTLKIRSTKLEDSAMYFCASIGDRGLSETQYFGPGTRLLVL.

The chain links TRBV11-1 to TRBJ1-1; possible D gene TRBD1, 5 bases. Germline V gene data show CDR1 as SGHAT and CDR2 as FQDESV (reference sequence). Trimming left V 4 bases short and J 4 bases short, with 19 bases between. CDR3 length equals 16 residues. The CDR3, as DNA: TGTGCCAGCAGCTCGAGAACTTCGGGGGGTGGCACTGAAGCTTTCTTT. Its translation: CASSSRTSGGGTEAFF. The full variable domain, in which reference TRBV11-1 and TRBJ1-1 provide the parts outside the CDR3, is EAEVAQSPRYKITEKSQAVAFWCDPISGHATLYWYRQILGQGPELLVQFQDESVVDDSQLPKDRFSAERLKGVDSTLKIQPAELGDSAMYLCASSSRTSGGGTEAFFGQGTRLTVV.

The V call is TRBV6-5, the J call TRBJ1-1; TRBD1 is a possible D gene (5 bases). V lost 7 bases and J lost 7, with 16 bases in between. The germline V gene has CDR1 MNHEY and CDR2 SVGAGI. CDR3 length equals 13 residues. DNA of the CDR3: TGTGCCAGCATATTGCCCGGGACTCTTGAAGCTTTCTTT. Residues: CASILPGTLEAFF.

This clone showed up just once. J is TRBJ1-1 and V is TRBV7-2; the D is unclear. CDR1 SGHTA and CDR2 FQGNSA come from the germline V gene. This CDR3 comprises 14 residues. V gave up 3 bases and J gave up 0 bases, with 8 bases separating them. The DNA of the CDR3 is TGTGCCAGCAGCTTGGGGAGCATGAACACTGAAGCTTTCTTT. Encoded protein: CASSLGSMNTEAFF.

This chain uses TRBV29-1 with TRBJ2-1; maybe TRBD1 (6 bases). The CDR3 length is 15 residues. The germline V gene has CDR1 SQVTM and CDR2 ANQGSEA. V was clipped by 7 bases and J by 4 bases, with 20 bases between them. CDR3 protein: CSAYRTASIYNEQFF. For the CDR3, the DNA is TGCAGCGCCTACAGGACAGCCTCGATTTACAATGAGCAGTTCTTC.

J is TRBJ2-1 and V is TRBV11-3; 11 positions agree with TRBD2. Trimming at V came to 0 bases and at J to 8 bases, leaving 9 bases not matched to a gene. This CDR3 has 17 residues. Germline CDR1 and CDR2: SGHNT and YENEEA. CDR3 DNA: TGTGCCAGCAGCTTAGAGGTGCCTAGCGGGAGGCGGCATGAGCAGTTCTTC. Amino acid sequence: CASSLEVPSGRRHEQFF.

The V call is TRBV19, the J call TRBJ2-1; D not certain. Trimming took off 5 bases at V and 0 bases at J, with 11 bases between the two ends. Germline lookup yields CDR1 LNHDA and CDR2 SQIVND (reference sequence). CDR3 length: 15 residues. The CDR3 reads CASSATAFSYNEQFF. CDR3 sequence (DNA): TGTGCCAGTAGTGCCACAGCTTTCTCCTACAATGAGCAGTTCTTC.

The chain couples TRBV28 to TRBJ1-5, with TRBD1 matching 9 bases. Germline CDR1 reads MDHEN; CDR2 reads SYDVKM. V shed 6 bases and J 5 bases; nucleotides not matched to a gene: 5. This CDR3 region has 14 residues. The CDR3 DNA sequence: TGTGCCAGCAGGAAGACAGGGGGTGATCAGCCCCAGCATTTT. This sequence encodes CASRKTGGDQPQHF. Complete variable domain (other parts from reference TRBV28 and TRBJ1-5): DVKVTQSSRYLVKRTGEKVFLECVQDMDHENMFWYRQDPGLGLRLIYFSYDVKMKEKGDIPEGYSVSREKKERFSLILESASTNQTSMYLCASRKTGGDQPQHFGDGTRLSIL.

The rearrangement joins TRBV3-1 (or the pseudogene TRBV3-2) to TRBJ2-1, with D hard to call. Trimming pared 2 bases from V and 6 bases from J, leaving 11 bases between. Germline V gene lookup returns CDR1 LGHDT and CDR2 YNNKEL (reference sequence). The CDR3 extends over 14 amino acids. The CDR3 region has the DNA TGTGCCAGCAGCCAAATGTCTGGCAGCAATGAGCAGTTCTTC. It codes for CASSQMSGSNEQFF.

The chain links TRBV7-6 to TRBJ2-1; TRBD2 aligns across 10 bases. Looked up from germline, CDR1 is SGHVS and CDR2 is FNYEAQ. This CDR3 contains 16 residues. The junction had 6 bases not matched to a gene; V was cut back by 0 bases and J by 7 bases. Here the CDR3 reads CASSLASPSGSNEQFF. The DNA of the CDR3 is TGTGCCAGCAGCTTAGCGTCGCCTAGCGGGAGTAATGAGCAGTTCTTC.

The count of this clone is one. The V gene is TRBV5-8, the J gene TRBJ2-5; possibly TRBD1 for D (5 bases). Trimming took 3 bases from V and 7 from J, leaving 13 bases between them. This CDR3 contains 13 residues. Germline CDR1 reads SGHTS; CDR2 reads YDEGEE. The chain's CDR3 is CASSSTEDGTQYF. Here the CDR3 DNA reads TGTGCCAGCAGCTCGACAGAGGATGGGACCCAGTACTTC.